The clone carrying this TCR beta chain was seen just once. These data belong to a study of cytotoxic CD8 clonotypes in ibrutinib-treated CLL. Study-level background: In all, 10 to 11 patients were relapsed/refractory, fewer than 16 were treatment-naive and 17 to 18 were IGHV unmutated. Each sample contained, on average, approximately 230,000 productive templates and roughly 100,000 productive rearrangements. Investigators reported 25 or so partial and 2 complete responses; after median about 70 months, roughly 15 patients remained remitted and about twelve progressed.

The data were produced by immunoSEQ multiplex PCR, yet TCRdb's version contains in-frame clones alone and is incomplete. Here the sample spans 150,000 or so clones, around nine tenths being singletons. Trimming removed 0 bases at V and 3 bases at J, with 7 bases between. The CDR3 loop spans 13 amino acids. Germline loops: CDR1 SGDLS, CDR2 YYNGEE. The chain carries TRBV9 and TRBJ2-7, with D hard to call. The source material was PBMCs, sampled at disease progression, from a patient treated with ibrutinib. The source is a human donor with chronic lymphocytic leukemia. CDR3: CASSVGEFYEQYF. In DNA form, the CDR3 reads TGTGCCAGCAGCGTAGGTGAATTCTACGAGCAGTACTTC. The full variable domain, in which reference TRBV9 and TRBJ2-7 provide the parts outside the CDR3, is DSGVTQTPKHLITATGQRVTLRCSPRSGDLSVYWYQQSLDQGLQFLIQYYNGEERAKGNILERFSAQQFPDLHSELNLSSLELGDSALYFCASSVGEFYEQYFGPGTRLTVT.